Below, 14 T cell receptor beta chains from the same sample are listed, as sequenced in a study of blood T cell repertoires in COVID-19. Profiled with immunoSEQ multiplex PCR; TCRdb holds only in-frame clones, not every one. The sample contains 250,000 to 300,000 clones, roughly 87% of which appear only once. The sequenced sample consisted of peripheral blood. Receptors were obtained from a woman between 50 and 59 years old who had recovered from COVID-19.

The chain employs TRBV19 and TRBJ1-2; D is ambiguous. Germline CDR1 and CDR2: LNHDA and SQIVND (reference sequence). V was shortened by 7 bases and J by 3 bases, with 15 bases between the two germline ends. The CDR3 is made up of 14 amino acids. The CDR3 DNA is TGTGCCAGTAATTGGGCGGAGGGCGACTATGGCTACACCTTC. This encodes CASNWAEGDYGYTF.

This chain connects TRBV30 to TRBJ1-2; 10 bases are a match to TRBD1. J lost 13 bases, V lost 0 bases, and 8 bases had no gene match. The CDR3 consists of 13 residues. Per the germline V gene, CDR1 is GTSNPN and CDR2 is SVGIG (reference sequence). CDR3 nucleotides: TGTGCCTGGAGTGTACAGAGACAGGGGGCAAGCACCTTC. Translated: CAWSVQRQGASTF.

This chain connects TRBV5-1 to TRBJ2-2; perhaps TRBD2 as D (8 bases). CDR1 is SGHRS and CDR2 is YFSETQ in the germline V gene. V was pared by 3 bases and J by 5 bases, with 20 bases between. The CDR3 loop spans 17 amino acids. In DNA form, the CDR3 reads TGCGCCAGCAGCTACGGGAGGGGACAGCTTGGGACCGGGGAGCTGTTTTTT. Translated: CASSYGRGQLGTGELFF.

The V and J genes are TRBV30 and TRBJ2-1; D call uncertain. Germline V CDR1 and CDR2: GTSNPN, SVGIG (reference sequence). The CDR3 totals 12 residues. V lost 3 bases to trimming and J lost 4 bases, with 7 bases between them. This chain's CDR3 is CAWSAMYNEQFF. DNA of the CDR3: TGTGCCTGGAGCGCGATGTACAATGAGCAGTTCTTC. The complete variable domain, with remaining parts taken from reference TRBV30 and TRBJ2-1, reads SQTIHQWPATLVQPVGSPLSLECTVEGTSNPNLYWYRQAAGRGLQLLFYSVGIGQISSEVPQNLSASRPQDRQFILSSKKLLLSDSGFYLCAWSAMYNEQFFGPGTRLTVL.

The DNA for the CDR3 is TGTGCCAGCAGTACAGGGTACTCCGGGGCCAACGTCCTGACTTTC. Its protein product is CASSTGYSGANVLTF. This chain links TRBV11-3 with TRBJ2-6; D perhaps matches TRBD1 (6 bases). Per germline, CDR1 SGHNT and CDR2 YENEEA. V gave up 6 bases and J gave up 4 bases, with 13 bases separating them. This CDR3 is built from 15 residues.

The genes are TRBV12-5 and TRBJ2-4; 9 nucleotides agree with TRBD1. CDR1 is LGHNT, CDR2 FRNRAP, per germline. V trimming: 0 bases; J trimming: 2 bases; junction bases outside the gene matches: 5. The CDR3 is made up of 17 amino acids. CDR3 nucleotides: TGTGCTAGTGGTTTGGTACGGGGGACAGGGACCAAAAACATTCAGTACTTC. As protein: CASGLVRGTGTKNIQYF.

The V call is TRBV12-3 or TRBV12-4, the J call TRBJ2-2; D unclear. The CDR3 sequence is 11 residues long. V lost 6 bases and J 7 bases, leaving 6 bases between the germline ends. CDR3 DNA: TGTGCCAGCAGCCCCGGCGGGGAGCTGTTTTTT. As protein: CASSPGGELFF.

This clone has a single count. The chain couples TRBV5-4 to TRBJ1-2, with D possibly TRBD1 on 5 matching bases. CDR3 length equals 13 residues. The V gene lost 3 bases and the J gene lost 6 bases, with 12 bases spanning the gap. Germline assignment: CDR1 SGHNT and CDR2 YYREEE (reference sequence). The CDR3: CASSSIQGNGYTF. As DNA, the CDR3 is TGTGCCAGCAGCTCTATTCAGGGTAATGGCTACACCTTC.

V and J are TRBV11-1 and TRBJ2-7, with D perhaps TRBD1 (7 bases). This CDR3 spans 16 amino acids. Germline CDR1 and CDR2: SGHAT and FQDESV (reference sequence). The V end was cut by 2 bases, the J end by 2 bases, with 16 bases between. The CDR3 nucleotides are TGTGCCAGCAGCTTAACGAGCGGGCAGGGGGCCTACGAGCAGTACTTC. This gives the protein CASSLTSGQGAYEQYF.

The CDR3 bases are TGTGCCAGCAGCCCCGGGGGGGCGGGAGATACGCAGTATTTT. Amino acids: CASSPGGAGDTQYF. The chain is built from TRBV28 and TRBJ2-3; 8 bases align to TRBD2. V shed 6 bases and J 5 bases; nucleotides not matched to a gene: 7. The germline CDR1 and CDR2 sequences are MDHEN and SYDVKM. The CDR3 extends over 14 amino acids.

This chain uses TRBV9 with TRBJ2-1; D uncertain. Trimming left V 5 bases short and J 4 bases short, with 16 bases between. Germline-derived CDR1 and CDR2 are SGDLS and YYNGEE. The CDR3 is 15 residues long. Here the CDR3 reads CASSRAIPPYNEQFF. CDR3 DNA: TGTGCCAGCAGTCGAGCCATCCCCCCTTACAATGAGCAGTTCTTC.

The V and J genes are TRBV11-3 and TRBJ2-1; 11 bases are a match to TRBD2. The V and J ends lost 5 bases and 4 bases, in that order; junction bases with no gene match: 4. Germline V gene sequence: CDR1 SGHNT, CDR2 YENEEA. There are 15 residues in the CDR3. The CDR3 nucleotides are TGTGCCAGCAGCGCGACTAGCGGGGATTACAATGAGCAGTTCTTC. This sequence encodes CASSATSGDYNEQFF.

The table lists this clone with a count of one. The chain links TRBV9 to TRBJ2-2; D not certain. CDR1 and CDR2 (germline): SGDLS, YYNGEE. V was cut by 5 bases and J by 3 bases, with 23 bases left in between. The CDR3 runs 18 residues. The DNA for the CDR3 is TGTGCCAGCAGTGACGCCTACCTGCCCTACCGGGACACCGGGGAGCTGTTTTTT. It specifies CASSDAYLPYRDTGELFF.

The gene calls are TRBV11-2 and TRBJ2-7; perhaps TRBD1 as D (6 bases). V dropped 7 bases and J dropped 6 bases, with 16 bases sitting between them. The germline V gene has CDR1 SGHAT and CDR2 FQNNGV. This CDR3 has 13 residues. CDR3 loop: CASTQLVGGEQYF. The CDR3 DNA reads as TGTGCCAGCACCCAACTAGTAGGGGGCGAGCAGTACTTC.